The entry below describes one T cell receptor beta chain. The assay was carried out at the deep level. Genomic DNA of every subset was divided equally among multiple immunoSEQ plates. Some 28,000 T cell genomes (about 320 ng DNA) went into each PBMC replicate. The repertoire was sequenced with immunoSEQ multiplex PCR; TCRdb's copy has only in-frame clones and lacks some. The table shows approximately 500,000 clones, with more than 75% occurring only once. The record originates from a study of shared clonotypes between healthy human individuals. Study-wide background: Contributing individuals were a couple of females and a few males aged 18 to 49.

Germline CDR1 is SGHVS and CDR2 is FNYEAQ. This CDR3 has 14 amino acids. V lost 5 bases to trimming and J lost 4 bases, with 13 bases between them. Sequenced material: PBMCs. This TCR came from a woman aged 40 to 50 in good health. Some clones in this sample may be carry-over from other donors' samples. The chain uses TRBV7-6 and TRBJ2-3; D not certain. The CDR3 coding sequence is TGTGCCAGCAGCCTACGTCGATCGGCAGATACGCAGTATTTT. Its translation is CASSLRRSADTQYF.